This T cell receptor beta chain was recorded in a study of T cells in women clearing cervical HPV infection listed by TCRdb under 2018. Regarding the complete study: Cases were some 24 women with histologically confirmed HPV16-related CIN3 or worse, including a couple of invasive cancers. Cases were matched to controls by age within five years and by the year the sample was collected. Cases had a median age of almost 35 years compared with 38 for controls, and baseline characteristics showed no significant differences between the groups. In the parent cohort, approximately 9,400 women aged 18 or older were enrolled in Guanacaste, Costa Rica, during about 1993 to 1995 and were followed for six to seven years. HLA typing was available for only a few women, so HLA type could not be excluded as a confounder. Blood from cases was collected at the visit where the lesion was first found, while blood from controls was collected once the infection could no longer be detected. Controls were more than 20 women whose single incident HPV16 infection cleared within 12 months without precancer or cancer developing. Quality controls consisted of five blinded duplicates per group, for a total of approximately 60 samples made up of approximately 50 participants and some 10 replicates. Among cases, blood sampling came a median of roughly 150 days after lesion detection, with an interquartile range of about 85 to 200 days. This exploratory proof-of-principle case-control study, nested within the Guanacaste HPV Natural History Study in Costa Rica, compared TCR repertoires among women with different cervical HPV16 outcomes.

About this clone itself: Its antigen is currently not known. The read terminates 3 residues before the CDR3 end, so the remaining end is supplied by the germline J gene.

From a lookup of the germline V gene, CDR1 and CDR2 are SGHRS and YFSETQ. From cysteine to phenylalanine, the CDR3 is 15 amino acids long. Only the CDR3 bases that were read are kept: 36 of them, in frame from base 1. The junction shows trimming of 4 bases on V and 2 bases on J, plus 15 bases between the germline ends. Every participant had a single incident cervical HPV16 infection, and women with prevalent HPV16 infections were excluded. Cervical HPV DNA was detected with MY09/MY11 PCR, and genotyping was done with dot-blot hybridization. Approximately 15 mL of heparinized blood was centrifuged, after which the buffy coat was aliquoted, frozen at -30 degrees C, and then stored at -80 degrees C. QIAGEN kits were used to extract genomic DNA from the buffy coat specimens. Using the immunoSEQ assay, multiplex PCR amplified TCR beta CDR3 regions from an average of around 1,300 ng of genomic DNA per sample. To correct primer bias, the assay used a complete synthetic TCR repertoire to set an amplification baseline. The amplicons were sequenced using the Illumina platform. On the study's bioinformatics: Sequences were error-corrected by clustering with frequency ratios and a modified nearest-neighbor algorithm and were then analyzed in the immunoSEQ Analyzer with IMGT gene definitions. TCR richness and evenness were averaged over 20 rarefaction repeats at each rarefaction depth, excluding samples with fewer sequences than the depth. Wilcoxon rank sum tests with FDR correction were used to compare relative abundances of V, D and J genes between the groups. Blinded duplicates gave an intraclass correlation of more than 90% for TCR richness and an average of 76.4% across some 62 gene segments. Not all clones reach the TCRdb copy of this immuneACCESS table, which keeps in-frame sequences only. Checked studies attribute under half of the gap to unresolved V genes and leave the rest unexplained. Clonal size and the V and J genes are those of that table, whereas D and trimming came from the DNA. This sample's clone table shows about 24,000 clones. The ten largest clones represent about 5.5% of the sample.

What the research found in general, with its limitations: The cross-sectional design could not show whether the associations came before the infection or were a result of it, and neither effector/memory subsets nor HPV-specific T cells were isolated. TCR repertoire richness was significantly higher in CIN3+ cases than in controls across sequencing depths, while evenness did not differ. T-cell numbers per sample were unknown, so richness differences could reflect varying T-cell content rather than repertoire biology. Lower TRBV6-7 relative abundance was observed in cases than in controls (roughly 0.12% versus 0.15%; Bonferroni P = 0.0008). Random forest classifiers combining richness and V gene abundances distinguished cases from controls with an estimated AUC of more than 0.8.

The sample consisted of blood buffy coat. The receptor was isolated from a woman between 18 and 75 years old with a cervical HPV16 infection that either progressed to CIN3+ or cleared (not recorded which). The chain links TRBV5-1 with TRBJ1-1, with TRBD1 perhaps the D gene, on 6 matching bases. CDR3 reads: CASSPALGANTEAFF. The part of the CDR3 DNA that was read is TGCGCCAGCAGCCCCGCTCTGGGGGCCAACACTGAA.